Following are 12 T cell receptor beta chains from one sample sequenced in a study of control samples from healthy donors and cancer patients. Measured with immunoSEQ multiplex PCR; TCRdb has only the in-frame clones, and not every one. The sample holds approximately 150,000 clones; roughly 94% are singletons and the top ten take more than 1.1%. Sequenced: blood. Receptors were obtained from a woman aged 18-30 years in good health.

CDR3 DNA sequence: TGTGCCAGTAGTATCGACCGGGCCGCCGGTTTCGGGGCTTTCTTT. Translated, it gives CASSIDRAAGFGAFF. V usage is TRBV19 and J usage is TRBJ1-1; no reliable D call. Trimming shortened V by 3 bases and J by 11 bases, and 22 bases separated the two germline ends. The germline gives CDR1 LNHDA, CDR2 SQIVND (reference sequence). This CDR3 is built from 15 residues.

The V and J genes are TRBV13 and TRBJ1-1; possibly TRBD1 for D (5 bases). The ends were cut back, 5 bases at V and 0 bases at J, with 10 bases in the middle. The CDR3 spans 14 residues. The germline CDR1 and CDR2 sequences are PRHDT and FYEKMQ (reference sequence). The CDR3, as DNA: TGTGCCAGCAGCATCGGACACATGAACACTGAAGCTTTCTTT. Its protein is CASSIGHMNTEAFF.

The chain combines TRBV10-1 with TRBJ2-3, with TRBD1 as a possible D gene (5 bases). This CDR3 is 21 amino acids long. Germline V lookup: CDR1 WNHNN, CDR2 SYGVQD (reference sequence). The V and J ends lost 0 bases and 0 bases respectively, with 25 bases between them. For the CDR3, the DNA is TGCGCCAGCAGTGAGTCGTTGGGGCAGGGCGACCTCCAATTTAGCACAGATACGCAGTATTTT. It yields the protein CASSESLGQGDLQFSTDTQYF.

The chain uses TRBV6-2 or TRBV6-3 and TRBJ1-4; D unresolved. The V and J ends lost 0 bases and 0 bases respectively, with 11 bases between them. Germline lookup yields CDR1 MNHEY and CDR2 SVGEGT. This CDR3 has 17 residues. The CDR3: CASSYSRQYATNEKLFF. As DNA, the CDR3 is TGTGCCAGCAGTTACTCGAGGCAGTACGCAACTAATGAAAAACTGTTTTTT.

This chain joins TRBV9 and TRBJ1-1; 8 bases agree with TRBD1. CDR1 and CDR2 from the germline V gene are SGDLS and YYNGEE. The CDR3 covers 15 residues. V trimming: 3 bases; J trimming: 4 bases; junction bases outside the gene matches: 8. For the CDR3, the DNA is TGTGCCAGCAGCGGAGTCCAGGGGGCGGTCACTGAAGCTTTCTTT. This encodes CASSGVQGAVTEAFF.

The chain uses TRBV6-6 and TRBJ1-4; D perhaps matches TRBD1 (5 bases). Per the germline V gene, CDR1 is MNHNY and CDR2 is SVGAGI (reference sequence). Between the trimmed V and J ends, which lost 0 bases and 8 bases, there was a span of 10 bases. The CDR3 has 14 amino acids. CDR3 sequence (DNA): TGTGCCAGCAGTTACTCGGGGGGGGGAGAAAAACTGTTTTTT. This gives the protein CASSYSGGGEKLFF.

This chain links TRBV7-2 with TRBJ1-1; D is unclear. This CDR3 has 13 amino acids. Trimming removed 5 bases at V and 2 bases at J, with 9 bases between. CDR1 and CDR2 from the germline V gene are SGHTA and FQGNSA. The CDR3 nucleotides read TGTGCCAGCAGCATCCGACCAAACACTGAAGCTTTCTTT. Translation: CASSIRPNTEAFF.

The chain combines TRBV27 with TRBJ1-2, with TRBD1 as a possible D gene (5 bases). CDR3 length: 14 amino acids. The V gene lost 6 bases and the J gene lost 6 bases, with 17 bases spanning the gap. Germline CDR1 and CDR2: MNHEY and SMNVEV (reference sequence). The CDR3 is CASSRVGAGHGYTF. CDR3 sequence (DNA): TGTGCCAGCAGCAGGGTCGGAGCAGGCCATGGCTACACCTTC.

V is TRBV12-3 or TRBV12-4 and J is TRBJ2-1; no firm D call. The V end lost 0 bases, the J end lost 10 bases, and 4 bases lay between the germline ends. CDR3 length: 11 amino acids. For the CDR3, the DNA is TGTGCCAGCAGTTTAGCGTACGAGCAGTTCTTC. The encoded protein is CASSLAYEQFF.

The rearrangement links TRBV6-5 to TRBJ2-1; no definite D call. Trimming cost V 2 bases and J 5 bases, with 13 bases left between them. Looked up from germline, CDR1 is MNHEY and CDR2 is SVGAGI. There are 15 residues in the CDR3. CDR3: CASSYGELVNNEQFF. The CDR3 DNA follows: TGTGCCAGCAGTTACGGAGAACTTGTCAACAATGAGCAGTTCTTC.

The chain is built from TRBV10-2 and TRBJ1-1; D possibly corresponds to TRBD1 (5 bases). CDR3 length equals 14 residues. V lost 3 bases and J 3 bases, leaving 11 bases between the germline ends. CDR1 and CDR2 from the germline V gene are WSHSY and SAAADI. The CDR3 nucleotides read TGCGCCAGCAGTGATCGGGCAGGGTACACTGAAGCTTTCTTT. It specifies CASSDRAGYTEAFF.

This clone was observed a single time. V and J are TRBV7-6 and TRBJ2-3, with D uncertain. The CDR3 is 16 residues long. The germline V gene has CDR1 SGHVS and CDR2 FNYEAQ. V was shortened by 4 bases and J by 0 bases, with 14 bases between the two germline ends. CDR3 region: CASSYTSTSSTDTQYF. CDR3 DNA: TGTGCCAGCAGCTACACTTCTACATCTAGCACAGATACGCAGTATTTT.